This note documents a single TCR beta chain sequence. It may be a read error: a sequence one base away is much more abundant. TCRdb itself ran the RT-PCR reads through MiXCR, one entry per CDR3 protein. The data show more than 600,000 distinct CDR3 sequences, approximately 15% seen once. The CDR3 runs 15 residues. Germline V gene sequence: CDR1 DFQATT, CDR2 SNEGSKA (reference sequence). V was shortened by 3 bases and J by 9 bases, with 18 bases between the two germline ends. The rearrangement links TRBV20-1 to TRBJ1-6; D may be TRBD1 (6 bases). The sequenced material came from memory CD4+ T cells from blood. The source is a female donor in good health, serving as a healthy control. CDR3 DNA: TGCAGTGCTAGCGGGGTACAGGGCTTACGTTCACCCCTCCACTTT. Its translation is CSASGVQGLRSPLHF.